The 26 T cell receptor beta chains presented below share a single source sample, sequenced in a study of monozygotic twins with inflammatory bowel disease. TCRdb re-called the 5' RACE reads and gives one entry per CDR3 protein, without DNA. This sample's table has around 230,000 distinct CDR3 sequences. The sample taken for sequencing was blood. Receptors were obtained from a human donor with ulcerative colitis or Crohn's disease, or a healthy co-twin of an affected twin (not recorded which).

The V call is TRBV11-2, the J call TRBJ2-7. Germline CDR1 is SGHAT and CDR2 is FQNNGV. This CDR3 spans 17 amino acids. CDR3 sequence: CASALTTVAALSYEQYF.

This chain connects TRBV27 to TRBJ2-1; the D call of TRBD1 rests on TCRdb alone, since no DNA is present to check it. This CDR3 spans 15 amino acids. Germline V CDR1 and CDR2: MNHEY, SMNVEV (reference sequence). CDR3: CASREVSGGINEQFF.

V gene TRBV7-2 combines with J gene TRBJ1-4. This CDR3 has 14 residues. Germline V CDR1 and CDR2: SGHTA, FQGNSA. CDR3 sequence reads: CASSPFRTNEKLFF.

This chain uses TRBV5-1 with TRBJ1-4; no DNA is available, so the TRBD1 call from TCRdb remains unchecked. This CDR3 comprises 17 residues. Germline lookup yields CDR1 SGHRS and CDR2 YFSETQ. The chain's CDR3 is CASSLDRGGHSGEKLFF. Based on the CDR3 plus reference TRBV5-1 and TRBJ1-4, the full variable domain is KAGVTQTPRYLIKTRGQQVTLSCSPISGHRSVSWYQQTPGQGLQFLFEYFSETQRNKGNFPGRFSGRQFSNSRSEMNVSTLELGDSALYLCASSLDRGGHSGEKLFFGSGTQLSVL.

This chain connects TRBV2 to TRBJ1-3. CDR3 size: 23 residues. CDR1 SNHLY and CDR2 FYNNEI come from the germline V gene. The CDR3 region is CASSQARSTSGAQAWPSGNTIYF.

The J gene is TRBJ2-7, the V gene TRBV7-2; TCRdb calls TRBD1, which cannot be checked without DNA. The CDR3 contains 12 residues. CDR1 is SGHTA, CDR2 FQGNSA, per germline. The CDR3 loop reads CASSGGDREQYF.

V and J are TRBV20-1 and TRBJ2-2. The CDR3 consists of 13 residues. Per the germline V gene, CDR1 is DFQATT and CDR2 is SNEGSKA (reference sequence). CDR3 region: CSASSSDTGELLF.

The chain has TRBV7-6 and TRBJ2-3; TCRdb's D call of TRBD1 is untestable without DNA. The CDR3 spans 16 residues. CDR1 SGHVS and CDR2 FNYEAQ come from the germline V gene. CDR3 protein: CASSLGYGGTTDTQYF.

The chain recombines TRBV7-6 with TRBJ2-3; absent DNA, TCRdb's TRBD2 call cannot be checked. The CDR3 is 14 amino acids. Germline V gene sequence: CDR1 SGHVS, CDR2 FNYEAQ. This chain's CDR3 is CAIKPTLSTDTQYF.

J is TRBJ2-5 and V is TRBV5-1; TCRdb proposes TRBD2, but this gene call is untestable without DNA. This CDR3 comprises 14 residues. Germline assignment: CDR1 SGHRS and CDR2 YFSETQ. CDR3: CASRRGDLQETQYF. The whole variable domain, remainder taken from reference TRBV5-1 and TRBJ2-5, is KAGVTQTPRYLIKTRGQQVTLSCSPISGHRSVSWYQQTPGQGLQFLFEYFSETQRNKGNFPGRFSGRQFSNSRSEMNVSTLELGDSALYLCASRRGDLQETQYFGPGTRLLVL.

Here the CDR3 reads CASSQNTGPNNEQFF. The rearrangement links TRBV4-1 to TRBJ2-1; checking the TCRdb D call of TRBD1 is not possible without DNA. Germline lookup yields CDR1 MGHRA and CDR2 YSYEKL. The CDR3 runs 15 residues.

This chain joins TRBV2 and TRBJ1-5; TCRdb calls TRBD1, which cannot be checked without DNA. The CDR3 loop spans 16 amino acids. Per the germline V gene, CDR1 is SNHLY and CDR2 is FYNNEI. The CDR3 loop reads CASSGDRGRVDQPQHF.

The rearrangement links TRBV5-1 to TRBJ1-2; with no DNA, the TCRdb D assignment of TRBD1 cannot be verified. Germline V gene data show CDR1 as SGHRS and CDR2 as YFSETQ. The CDR3 totals 13 residues. Here the CDR3 reads CASSSGTDGGYTF.

V is TRBV3-1 and J is TRBJ2-1; TCRdb picks TRBD1, but there is no DNA to check that call. CDR1 is LGHDT, CDR2 YNNKEL, per germline (reference sequence). The CDR3 loop spans 17 amino acids. CDR3 region: CASSQDIGQGGHVGQFF.

The chain is built from TRBV12-3 or TRBV12-4 and TRBJ2-7. The CDR3 runs to 12 residues. This CDR3 is CASSPSGDEQYF.

The gene calls are TRBV6-5 and TRBJ2-2; TCRdb names TRBD1, which stays unverified in the absence of DNA. Germline-derived CDR1 and CDR2 are MNHEY and SVGAGI. The CDR3 contains 13 residues. CDR3 residues: CATRRVFRGELFF.

The V and J genes are TRBV5-1 and TRBJ2-7. The CDR3 totals 13 residues. CDR1 is SGHRS and CDR2 is YFSETQ in the germline V gene. The CDR3 sequence: CASSLAIGYEQYF.

The rearrangement links TRBV5-1 to TRBJ1-1. The CDR3 runs 14 residues. The germline CDR1 and CDR2 sequences are SGHRS and YFSETQ. CDR3: CASSFLPWNTEAFF.

This rearrangement joins TRBV5-6 to TRBJ2-7. CDR3 length: 13 residues. Germline V gene sequence: CDR1 SGHDT, CDR2 YYEEEE. The CDR3 region is CASSLRYSYEQYF.

The genes are TRBV5-1 and TRBJ1-3; TCRdb calls TRBD1, which cannot be checked without DNA. This CDR3 contains 16 residues. Germline CDR1 is SGHRS and CDR2 is YFSETQ. The CDR3 is CASSLDIQGYGNTIYF. Looking up the rest from reference TRBV5-1 and TRBJ1-3 gives the full variable domain: KAGVTQTPRYLIKTRGQQVTLSCSPISGHRSVSWYQQTPGQGLQFLFEYFSETQRNKGNFPGRFSGRQFSNSRSEMNVSTLELGDSALYLCASSLDIQGYGNTIYFGEGSWLTVV.

This chain joins TRBV12-3 or TRBV12-4 and TRBJ1-2; the TCRdb D gene call, TRBD1, has no DNA to confirm it. This CDR3 has 14 amino acids. The CDR3 is CASSRQGTNYGYTF.

V gene TRBV5-6 combines with J gene TRBJ2-3; checking the TCRdb D call of TRBD1 is not possible without DNA. CDR3 length: 16 amino acids. Germline V gives CDR1 SGHDT, CDR2 YYEEEE. CDR3 loop: CASSLAPQGPTDTQYF.

The rearrangement links TRBV5-1 to TRBJ1-1. The V gene's germline CDR1 is SGHRS and CDR2 YFSETQ. The CDR3 is made up of 15 amino acids. CDR3 region: CASSPGLTRNTEAFF.

This chain links TRBV7-9 with TRBJ2-5; the D call from TCRdb, TRBD1, cannot be confirmed without DNA. The germline CDR1 and CDR2 sequences are SEHNR and FQNEAQ (reference sequence). The CDR3 is 16 amino acids. CDR3 amino acids: CASSFWRAGAQETQYF.

The rearrangement uses TRBV12-3 or TRBV12-4 and TRBJ2-1; TCRdb designates TRBD1, a call that cannot be tested without DNA. This CDR3 region has 14 residues. CDR3 protein: CASKLGTPGPLEFF.

The V and J genes are TRBV3-1 and TRBJ1-4; TCRdb lists TRBD1, though no DNA is available to test this call. CDR3 length equals 15 residues. The V gene's germline CDR1 is LGHDT and CDR2 YNNKEL (reference sequence). Here the CDR3 reads CASSRRGTWGEELFF. The full variable domain, in which reference TRBV3-1 and TRBJ1-4 provide the parts outside the CDR3, is DTAVSQTPKYLVTQMGNDKSIKCEQNLGHDTMYWYKQDSKKFLKIMFSYNNKELIINETVPNRFSPKSPDKAHLNLHINSLELGDSAVYFCASSRRGTWGEELFFGSGTQLSVL.